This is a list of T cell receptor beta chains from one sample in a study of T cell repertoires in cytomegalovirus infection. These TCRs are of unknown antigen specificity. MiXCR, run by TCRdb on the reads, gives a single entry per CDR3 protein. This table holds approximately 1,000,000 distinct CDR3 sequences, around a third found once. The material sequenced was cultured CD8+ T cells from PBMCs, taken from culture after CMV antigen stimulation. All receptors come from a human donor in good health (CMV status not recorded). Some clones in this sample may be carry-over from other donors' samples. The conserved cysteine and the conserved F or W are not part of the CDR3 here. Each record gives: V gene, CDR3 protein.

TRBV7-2	ASSATGSLSTDTQY
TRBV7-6	ASSRRSNGYSPLH
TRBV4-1	ASSQEPPQGSGNTIY
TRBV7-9	ASSPGTGVSYGYT
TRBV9	ASTPRTGVSDTEAF
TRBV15	ATSRDRSIPQAF
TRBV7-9	ASSFPPGQHAQETQY
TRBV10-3	AISEYPEETQY
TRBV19	ASKRGPYTEAF
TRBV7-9	ASSLRDFPTDTQY
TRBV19	ASSPTHVLNTEAF
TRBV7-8	ASSLAAQSLYSNQPQH
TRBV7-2	ASSTIAGGMETQY
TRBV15	ATSPVVGLNTGELF
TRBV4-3	ASSQEDWRGPDTQY
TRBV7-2	ASSRTGFNQPQH
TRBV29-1	SVNGPVSGVTDTQY
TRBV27	ASAMTGFSQPQH
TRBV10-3	AISGTSGGTDTQY
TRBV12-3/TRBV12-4	ASSPTGVQGYT
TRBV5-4	ASTGAVTGELF
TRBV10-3	AIRQVRTSGANVLT
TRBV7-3	ASSPWDRGPDTQY
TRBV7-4	ASSNTSRAGKDTQY
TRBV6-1	ASSDRDRYISYNSPLH
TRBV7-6	ASSLRTSGSYNEQF
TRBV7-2	ASSLGGVDRGAGNTEAF
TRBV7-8	ASSRTGTQPQH
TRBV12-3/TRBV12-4	ASSFSGIVGTDTQY
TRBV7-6	ASSLDEQGNQPQH
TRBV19	ASSIRQHNEQF
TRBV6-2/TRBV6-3	ASSYSIAGGPDNEQF
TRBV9	ASSDSVGTPYNEQF
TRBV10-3	AISGSDREVGETQY
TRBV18	ASSSRTDETDTQY
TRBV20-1	SADRSSDHQETQY
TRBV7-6	ASSLKRVNTGELF
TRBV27	ATWNSWNIQY
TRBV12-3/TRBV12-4	ASISNIEGTQY
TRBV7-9	ASRTGSAEAF
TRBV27	ASSLQGANYEQY
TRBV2	ASSLGEGAYNEQF
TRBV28	ASRGGRAHNEQF
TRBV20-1	SAWPTGGWNTEAF
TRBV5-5	ASSPRTGGGNIQY
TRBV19	ASSWGESYEQY
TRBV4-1	ASSGGHISYNEQF